One T cell receptor (beta chain) is described in this entry. Its antigen has not been determined. Base quality data are lacking; no much larger clone is found one base away. Donors were 39 systemically healthy Caucasian individuals from Russia aged roughly 6 to 90 years. About 9.6 milliliters of peripheral blood were collected from each donor into EDTA-treated Vacutainer tubes. PBMCs were isolated by Ficoll-Paque density-gradient centrifugation, with at least 6 million obtained per sample. Trizol reagent was used to extract total RNA from PBMCs, with at least 6 micrograms per sample. For every donor, an aliquot of PBMCs went through flow cytometry to measure the percentages of naive CD45RAhigh/CD27high T cells. Receptors were amplified or captured by 5' RACE. TCRdb shows the sequencer as Illumina HiSeq 2500. A second PCR of about 6 to 11 cycles was performed with a sample-barcoded 5' primer and a J-beta primer mix. A template-switch 5' adaptor carrying 12 random nucleotides introduced a unique molecular identifier onto each TCR beta cDNA molecule. Each sample yielded at least 3 million CDR3-containing paired-end reads. The Mint cDNA synthesis kit, primed by a TRBC-specific oligonucleotide, was used to synthesize first-strand cDNA from all RNA. After uracil-DNA glycosylase treatment, a first 18-cycle PCR used universal primers M1SS and BC2_uni_R on all cDNA. The published analysis was carried out like this. Each sample was normalized by randomly selecting 1 million high-quality reads, each carrying a distinct molecular identifier. Reads sharing molecular identifiers were discarded rather than binned into consensus sequences. MiTCR, run with a Q25 quality threshold and the strictest error-elimination algorithm, handled CDR3 identification, clonotype clustering and error correction. A nonparametric unseen species model using Euler transformation provided a lower-bound estimate of total TCR beta diversity. TCRdb passed the public sequencing reads through fastp at Q25 and MiXCR, retaining productive beta sequences. Each entry merges the rows of one CDR3 protein and shows their most common DNA and genes. The V and J calls shown here were made by TCRdb, not taken from the authors' results. The sample table lists some 780,000 distinct CDR3 sequences, about 56% of them with a count of one. Of the sample, around a quarter is held by the ten largest clones.

This sample was included in a study of blood T cells in healthy people across ages (dated by TCRdb to between 2014 and 2017). For the study in its entirety: Template switching captured roughly one uniquely barcoded TCR beta cDNA molecule per two T cells in model experiments. Age-related changes in TCR beta repertoire diversity were measured in the study by deep sequencing normalized with unique cDNA molecular identifiers. The donors were divided into four age groups: young (average about 16 years), middle-aged (over 35), aged (approximately 62) and long-lived (nearly 85). Donors of different ages were randomly distributed across sequencing lanes to avoid experimental bias. The study analyzed two additional independent replicas of 1 million unique cDNA reads from the same blood draw for two donors, one aged 18 to 29 and one aged 80 or older.

Broad study findings and their caveats: As age increased, observed TCR beta diversity per million T cells dropped in a roughly linear way, and a significant reduction was already evident by age 40. Conclusive comparison of naive and antigen-experienced compartments was prevented by the profiling of bulk unsorted PBMCs. Compared with the aged group, more naive CD4+ T cells, fewer expanded clones and increased TCR diversity were shown by the long-lived group, suggesting age selection. Observed TCR beta diversity correlated strongly with the percentage of naive T cells measured by flow cytometry. Estimates of total diversity from one million sequenced T cells were regarded as lower bounds and underestimates. Because donor CMV infection status was unknown, age-related changes in expanded clonotypes were potentially confounded.

The CDR3 has 15 amino acids, counting the end cysteine and phenylalanine. Just CDR3 DNA is preserved here, 45 bases in frame from base 1. From a lookup of the germline V gene, CDR1 and CDR2 are SGHTA and FQGNSA. V was cut back by 1 base and J by 4 bases, leaving a gap of 13 bases between them. Here the chain combines TRBV7-2 and TRBJ1-1; the D gene is not confidently resolved. Sequencing was carried out using blood. The receptor was isolated from a man aged 40-49 years in good health. The DNA is as follows: TGTGCCAGCAGCTTAGAACGGGGTATCGGCACTGAAGCTTTCTTT. The encoded protein is CASSLERGIGTEAFF. With all but the CDR3 taken from the reference TRBV7-2 and TRBJ1-1 genes, the full variable domain is: GAGVSQSPSNKVTEKGKDVELRCDPISGHTALYWYRQSLGQGLEFLIYFQGNSAPDKSGLPSDRFSAERTGGSVSTLTIQRTQQEDSAVYLCASSLERGIGTEAFFGQGTRLTVV.